One T cell receptor beta chain is described in this entry. This sample stems from a study of blood T cell repertoires in COVID-19. As handled by the study authors: Reference gene primer amplification in the assay estimated nucleated cell counts. Generated by immunoSEQ multiplex PCR, the TCRdb table keeps only in-frame clones and is missing some. Clone size and V and J calls were adopted from that table, with D and trimming inferred from the DNA. The table has some 80,000 clones, 85% seen once; the top ten hold 9.5% to 13%. V lost 2 bases to trimming and J lost 8 bases, with 16 bases between them. Germline V CDR1 and CDR2: LGHDT, YNNKEL (reference sequence). This CDR3 region has 15 residues.

This TCR was recovered from a man aged 60-69 years with COVID-19, enrolled during active disease. Source material: peripheral blood. The chain uses TRBV3-1 (or the pseudogene TRBV3-2) and TRBJ2-1; possible D gene TRBD2, 7 bases. The CDR3 bases are TGTGCCAGCAGCCAACGGGGGGCTTACCACGATGAGCAGTTCTTC. Translation gives CASSQRGAYHDEQFF.